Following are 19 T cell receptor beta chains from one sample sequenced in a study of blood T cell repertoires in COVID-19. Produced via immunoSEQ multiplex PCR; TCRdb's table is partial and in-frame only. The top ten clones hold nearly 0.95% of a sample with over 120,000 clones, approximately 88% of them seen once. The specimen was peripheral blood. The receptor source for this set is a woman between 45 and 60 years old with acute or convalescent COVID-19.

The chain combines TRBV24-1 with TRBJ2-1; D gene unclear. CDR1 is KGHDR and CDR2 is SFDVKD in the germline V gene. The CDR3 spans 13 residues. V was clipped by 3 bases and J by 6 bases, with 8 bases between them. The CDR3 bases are TGTGCCACCAGTGATCCCTCGGGCAATGAGCAGTTCTTC. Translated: CATSDPSGNEQFF.

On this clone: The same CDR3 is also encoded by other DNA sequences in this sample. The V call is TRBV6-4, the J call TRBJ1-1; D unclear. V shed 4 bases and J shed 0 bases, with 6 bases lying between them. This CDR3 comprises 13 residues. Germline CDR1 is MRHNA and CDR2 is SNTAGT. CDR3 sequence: CASSAQMNTEAFF. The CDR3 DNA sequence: TGTGCCAGCAGTGCTCAGATGAACACTGAAGCTTTCTTT.

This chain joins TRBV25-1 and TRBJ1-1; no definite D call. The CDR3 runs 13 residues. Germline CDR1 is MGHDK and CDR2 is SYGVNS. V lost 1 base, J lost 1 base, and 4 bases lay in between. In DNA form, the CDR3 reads TGTGCCAGCAGTGAATTCCGGAACACTGAAGCTTTCTTT. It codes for CASSEFRNTEAFF.

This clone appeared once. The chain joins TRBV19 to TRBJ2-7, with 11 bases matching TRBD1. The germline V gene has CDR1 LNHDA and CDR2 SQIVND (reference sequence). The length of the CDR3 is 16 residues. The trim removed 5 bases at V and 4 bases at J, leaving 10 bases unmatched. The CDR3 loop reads CASSSTGTGGRYEQYF. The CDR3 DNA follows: TGTGCCAGTAGTTCGACCGGGACAGGGGGGCGATACGAGCAGTACTTC.

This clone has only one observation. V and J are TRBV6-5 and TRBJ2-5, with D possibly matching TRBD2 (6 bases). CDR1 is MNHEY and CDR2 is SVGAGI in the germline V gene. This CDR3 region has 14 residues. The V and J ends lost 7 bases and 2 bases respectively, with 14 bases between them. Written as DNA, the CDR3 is TGTGCCAGCAATCGGGACTTGGCTCAAGAGACCCAGTACTTC. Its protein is CASNRDLAQETQYF.

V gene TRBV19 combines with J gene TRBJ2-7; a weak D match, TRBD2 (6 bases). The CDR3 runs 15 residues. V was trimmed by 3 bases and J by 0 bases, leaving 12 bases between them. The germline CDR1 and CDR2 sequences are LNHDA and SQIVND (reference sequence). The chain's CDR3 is CASSIGAGLSYEQYF. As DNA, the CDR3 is TGTGCCAGTAGTATCGGGGCGGGACTCTCCTACGAGCAGTACTTC.

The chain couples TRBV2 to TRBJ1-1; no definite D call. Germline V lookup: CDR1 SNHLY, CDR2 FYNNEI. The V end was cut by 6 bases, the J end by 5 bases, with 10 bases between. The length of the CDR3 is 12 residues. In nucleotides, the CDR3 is TGTGCCAGCAGGGAGTCCGGGACTGAAGCTTTCTTT. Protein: CASRESGTEAFF.

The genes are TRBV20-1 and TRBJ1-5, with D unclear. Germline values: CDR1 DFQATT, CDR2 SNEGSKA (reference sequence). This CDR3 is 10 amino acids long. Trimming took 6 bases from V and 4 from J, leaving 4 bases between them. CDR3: CSALNQPQHF. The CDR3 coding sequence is TGCAGTGCCCTTAATCAGCCCCAGCATTTT.

Here the CDR3 reads CASSESGLADTQYF. In DNA, the CDR3 is TGTGCCAGCAGTGAATCAGGGCTCGCAGATACGCAGTATTTT. V usage is TRBV6-4 and J usage is TRBJ2-3; tentatively, D is TRBD1 (5 bases). Per the germline V gene, CDR1 is MRHNA and CDR2 is SNTAGT. This CDR3 has 14 amino acids. V was cut by 3 bases and J by 4 bases, with 11 bases left in between.

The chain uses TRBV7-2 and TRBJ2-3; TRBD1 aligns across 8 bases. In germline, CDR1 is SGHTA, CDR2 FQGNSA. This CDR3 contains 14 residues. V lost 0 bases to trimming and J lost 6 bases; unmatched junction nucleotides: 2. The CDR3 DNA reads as TGTGCCAGCAGCTTAGCTAGGACAGGGGATACGCAGTATTTT. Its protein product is CASSLARTGDTQYF.

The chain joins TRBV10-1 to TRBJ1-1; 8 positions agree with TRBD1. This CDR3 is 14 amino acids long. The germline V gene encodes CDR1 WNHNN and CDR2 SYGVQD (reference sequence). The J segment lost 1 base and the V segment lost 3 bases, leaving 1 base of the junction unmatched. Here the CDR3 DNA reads TGCGCCAGCAGTGACGGACAGGGGAACACTGAAGCTTTCTTT. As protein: CASSDGQGNTEAFF.

CDR3 coding DNA: TGTGCCAGCAGCCTCGACAGGGAGAGTGAAAAACTGTTTTTT. Protein sequence: CASSLDRESEKLFF. This chain links TRBV6-5 with TRBJ1-4; the match to TRBD1 covers 7 bases. This CDR3 is 14 amino acids long. Looked up from germline, CDR1 is MNHEY and CDR2 is SVGAGI. V dropped 6 bases and J dropped 7; count of bases not matched to a gene: 8.

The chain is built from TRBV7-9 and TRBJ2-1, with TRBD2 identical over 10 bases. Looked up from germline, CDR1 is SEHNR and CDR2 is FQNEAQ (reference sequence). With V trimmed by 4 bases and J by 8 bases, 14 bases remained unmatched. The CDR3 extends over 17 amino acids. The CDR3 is CASSYPLSGRDADEQFF. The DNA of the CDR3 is TGTGCCAGCAGCTACCCGTTAAGCGGGAGGGATGCGGATGAGCAGTTCTTC.

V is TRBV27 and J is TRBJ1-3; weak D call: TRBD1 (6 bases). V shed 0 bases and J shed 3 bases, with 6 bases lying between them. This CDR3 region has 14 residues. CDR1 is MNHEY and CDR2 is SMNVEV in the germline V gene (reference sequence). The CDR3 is CASSLSGGGNTIYF. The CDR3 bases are TGTGCCAGCAGTTTATCAGGGGGTGGAAACACCATATATTTT.

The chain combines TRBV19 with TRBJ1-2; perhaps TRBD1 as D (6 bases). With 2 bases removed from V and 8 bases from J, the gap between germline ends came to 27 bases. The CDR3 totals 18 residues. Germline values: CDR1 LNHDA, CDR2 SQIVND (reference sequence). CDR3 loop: CASSILFGTRQGNDGYTF. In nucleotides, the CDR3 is TGTGCCAGTAGTATACTGTTTGGAACCCGGCAGGGGAACGACGGCTACACCTTC.

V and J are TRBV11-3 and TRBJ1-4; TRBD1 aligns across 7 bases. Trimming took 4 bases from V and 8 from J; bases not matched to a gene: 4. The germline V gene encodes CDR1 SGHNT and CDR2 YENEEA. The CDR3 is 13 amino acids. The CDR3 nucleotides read TGTGCCAGCAGCTCCGGGACAGAGGAAAAACTGTTTTTT. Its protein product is CASSSGTEEKLFF. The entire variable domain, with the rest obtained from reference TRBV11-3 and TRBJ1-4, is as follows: EAGVVQSPRYKIIEKKQPVAFWCNPISGHNTLYWYLQNLGQGPELLIRYENEEAVDDSQLPKDRFSAERLKGVDSTLKIQPAELGDSAVYLCASSSGTEEKLFFGSGTQLSVL.

In DNA form, the CDR3 reads TGTGCCAGCAGTCGAGGACAGCAGTTCGGGGTATGGCCCCAGCATTTT. Translating gives CASSRGQQFGVWPQHF. This sequence joins TRBV7-4 and TRBJ1-5, with D tentatively TRBD1 (6 bases). The CDR3 loop spans 16 amino acids. Germline assignment: CDR1 SGHVT and CDR2 SQSDAQ. Deletions cut 6 bases from V and 9 bases from J, with 24 bases between.

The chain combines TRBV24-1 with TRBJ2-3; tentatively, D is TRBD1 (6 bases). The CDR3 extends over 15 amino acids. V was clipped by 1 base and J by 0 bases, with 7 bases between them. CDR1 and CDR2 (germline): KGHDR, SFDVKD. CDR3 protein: CATSDFTGSTDTQYF. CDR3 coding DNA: TGTGCCACCAGTGATTTTACAGGGAGCACAGATACGCAGTATTTT.

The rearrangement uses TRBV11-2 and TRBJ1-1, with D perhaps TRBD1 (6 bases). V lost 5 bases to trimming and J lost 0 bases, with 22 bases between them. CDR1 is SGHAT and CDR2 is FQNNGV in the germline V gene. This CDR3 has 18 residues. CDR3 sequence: CASSRPPGGGRMNTEAFF. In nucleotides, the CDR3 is TGTGCCAGCAGCCGCCCCCCCGGGGGGGGCAGGATGAACACTGAAGCTTTCTTT.